Listed below are T cell receptor beta chains from one sample, sequenced in a study of blood T cell repertoires in COVID-19. The repertoire was sequenced with immunoSEQ multiplex PCR; TCRdb's copy has only in-frame clones and lacks some. The table lists more than 70,000 clones, roughly 80% of them singletons. Sample: peripheral blood. The receptors derive from a human donor in a cohort sampled during active COVID-19. Each CDR3 is given with its conserved first and last residue. Fields, in order: D gene, J gene, clone size, V gene, CDR3 DNA, CDR3 protein. The D gene is left open where the match is weak. Part of the rows lack a size; the others show once, few, many or a class for expanded clones.

d_gene: TRBD1
j_gene: TRBJ2-2
abundance: few
v_gene: TRBV2
CDR3nt: TGTGCCAGCAGGGGACAGGTGAACACCGGGGAGCTGTTTTTT
CDR3aa: CASRGQVNTGELFF

d_gene: TRBD1
j_gene: TRBJ2-3
abundance: NA
v_gene: TRBV5-6
CDR3nt: TGTGCCAGCAGCTTGGTAGGACAGGGTAGCACAGATACGCAGTATTTT
CDR3aa: CASSLVGQGSTDTQYF

d_gene: NA
j_gene: TRBJ2-7
abundance: NA
v_gene: TRBV5-4
CDR3nt: TGTGCCAGCAGTCGACAGGACTACGAGCAGTACTTC
CDR3aa: CASSRQDYEQYF

d_gene: TRBD1
j_gene: TRBJ2-5
abundance: NA
v_gene: TRBV19
CDR3nt: TGTGCCAGTAGTTCAGGACAGGGGGAGTGGGAGACCCAGTACTTC
CDR3aa: CASSSGQGEWETQYF

d_gene: TRBD1
j_gene: TRBJ2-3
abundance: NA
v_gene: TRBV28
CDR3nt: TGTGCCAGCAGTTTATGGGGACCCGGGACAGGGAGCACAGATACGCAGTATTTT
CDR3aa: CASSLWGPGTGSTDTQYF

d_gene: TRBD1
j_gene: TRBJ2-7
abundance: NA
v_gene: TRBV30
CDR3nt: TGTGCCTGGAGATTACCGGGACAGGGGGCTAGCGAGCAGTACTTC
CDR3aa: CAWRLPGQGASEQYF

d_gene: NA
j_gene: TRBJ1-4
abundance: few
v_gene: TRBV6-6
CDR3nt: TGTGCCAGCAGTTACGGGGGCTCTAATGAAAAACTGTTTTTT
CDR3aa: CASSYGGSNEKLFF

d_gene: NA
j_gene: TRBJ1-5
abundance: NA
v_gene: TRBV21-1
CDR3nt: TGTGCCAGCAGCAATTACCTCACCCGGGGCAATCAGCCCCAGCATTTT
CDR3aa: CASSNYLTRGNQPQHF

d_gene: TRBD1
j_gene: TRBJ2-7
abundance: NA
v_gene: TRBV11-2
CDR3nt: TGTGCCAGCAGCTCCGTCGACAGGGGGCGAAACGAGCAGTACTTC
CDR3aa: CASSSVDRGRNEQYF

d_gene: NA
j_gene: TRBJ1-6
abundance: NA
v_gene: TRBV5-6
CDR3nt: TGTGCCAGCAGCTTGTTCGGGGGTCCATATAATTCACCCCTCCACTTT
CDR3aa: CASSLFGGPYNSPLHF

d_gene: TRBD2
j_gene: TRBJ2-7
abundance: NA
v_gene: TRBV5-4
CDR3nt: TGTGCCAGCAGCCTAGCGGCCCATCTCTCCGAGCAGTACTTC
CDR3aa: CASSLAAHLSEQYF

d_gene: NA
j_gene: TRBJ2-6
abundance: NA
v_gene: TRBV5-1
CDR3nt: TGCGCCAGCAGCTTCGGGGGGGCCAACGTCCTGACTTTC
CDR3aa: CASSFGGANVLTF

d_gene: TRBD2
j_gene: TRBJ2-5
abundance: NA
v_gene: TRBV5-1
CDR3nt: TGCGCCAGCAGCCGGGGGAGCGGGATCGGGGCACAAGAGACCCAGTACTTC
CDR3aa: CASSRGSGIGAQETQYF

d_gene: NA
j_gene: TRBJ2-1
abundance: NA
v_gene: TRBV5-1
CDR3nt: TGCGCCAGCAGCCGTGGCGGGCGGGGAGGAGGGAATGAGCAGTTCTTC
CDR3aa: CASSRGGRGGGNEQFF

d_gene: NA
j_gene: TRBJ1-4
abundance: NA
v_gene: TRBV19
CDR3nt: TGTGCCAGTATAGGCAAAGGACAGAGAGAGATAACTAATGAAAAACTGTTTTTT
CDR3aa: CASIGKGQREITNEKLFF

d_gene: TRBD1
j_gene: TRBJ1-2
abundance: NA
v_gene: TRBV28
CDR3nt: TGTGCCAGCACCACCCCCCGGACAGGGGGCGCATATGGCTACACCTTC
CDR3aa: CASTTPRTGGAYGYTF

d_gene: NA
j_gene: TRBJ1-1
abundance: few
v_gene: TRBV5-1
CDR3nt: TGCGCCAGCAGCTTGGGATCCGGGAACACTGAAGCTTTCTTT
CDR3aa: CASSLGSGNTEAFF

d_gene: NA
j_gene: TRBJ2-7
abundance: NA
v_gene: TRBV9
CDR3nt: TGTGCCAGCAGCGTTTCCTCATCTGGGGCGTATTACGAGCAGTACTTC
CDR3aa: CASSVSSSGAYYEQYF

d_gene: NA
j_gene: TRBJ1-6
abundance: NA
v_gene: TRBV4-1
CDR3nt: TGCGCCAGCAGCCCCCGGACAGCAAATTCACCCCTCCACTTT
CDR3aa: CASSPRTANSPLHF

d_gene: TRBD1
j_gene: TRBJ2-5
abundance: NA
v_gene: TRBV5-6
CDR3nt: TGTGCCAGCAGCTTAGACAGGGCAATTAAAGAGACCCAGTACTTC
CDR3aa: CASSLDRAIKETQYF

d_gene: NA
j_gene: TRBJ1-1
abundance: NA
v_gene: TRBV19
CDR3nt: TGTGCCAGTAGTATAGTTCGAAGCGAAGCTTTCTTT
CDR3aa: CASSIVRSEAFF

d_gene: NA
j_gene: TRBJ1-5
abundance: few
v_gene: TRBV6-5
CDR3nt: TGTGCCAGCAGTTACTCACGAGGCAATCAGCCCCAGCATTTT
CDR3aa: CASSYSRGNQPQHF

d_gene: TRBD1
j_gene: TRBJ2-7
abundance: NA
v_gene: TRBV7-6
CDR3nt: TGTGCCAGCAGCTTAGCGACAGGGAGCTCCTACGAGCAGTACTTC
CDR3aa: CASSLATGSSYEQYF

d_gene: TRBD1
j_gene: TRBJ1-1
abundance: NA
v_gene: TRBV6-6
CDR3nt: TGTGCCAGCACTTCAGGGGGCTGGGGCACTGAAGCTTTCTTT
CDR3aa: CASTSGGWGTEAFF

d_gene: TRBD1
j_gene: TRBJ2-7
abundance: once
v_gene: TRBV6-5
CDR3nt: TGTGCCAGCAACTTCCGGGACAGCTACGAGCAGTACTTC
CDR3aa: CASNFRDSYEQYF

d_gene: TRBD2
j_gene: TRBJ2-3
abundance: NA
v_gene: TRBV2
CDR3nt: TGTGCCAGCAGGCTTACTAGCGGGGGGACAGATACGCAGTATTTT
CDR3aa: CASRLTSGGTDTQYF

d_gene: NA
j_gene: TRBJ2-2
abundance: NA
v_gene: TRBV10-2
CDR3nt: TGCGCCAGCAGTGATCATGCGGGGGCCACGAACACCGGGGAGCTGTTTTTT
CDR3aa: CASSDHAGATNTGELFF

d_gene: TRBD2
j_gene: TRBJ2-1
abundance: few
v_gene: TRBV15
CDR3nt: TGTGCCACCAGCAGAGGCCTAGCGGGGGCTGAGCAGTTCTTC
CDR3aa: CATSRGLAGAEQFF

d_gene: TRBD1
j_gene: TRBJ2-7
abundance: NA
v_gene: TRBV5-1
CDR3nt: TGCGCCAGCAGCCCTGGACAGGGGGCTTCCTACGAGCAGTACTTC
CDR3aa: CASSPGQGASYEQYF

d_gene: NA
j_gene: TRBJ2-7
abundance: few
v_gene: TRBV30
CDR3nt: TGTGCCTGGAGTAAGGACGGGGACAACTACGAGCAGTACTTC
CDR3aa: CAWSKDGDNYEQYF

d_gene: TRBD2
j_gene: TRBJ2-3
abundance: NA
v_gene: TRBV10-1
CDR3nt: TGCGCCAGCAGTCCGACTAGCGGGGGGTTCACAGATACGCAGTATTTT
CDR3aa: CASSPTSGGFTDTQYF

d_gene: NA
j_gene: TRBJ2-6
abundance: NA
v_gene: TRBV6-6
CDR3nt: TGTGCCAGCAGTTACCTAGGTGTTGGGGCCAACGTCCTGACTTTC
CDR3aa: CASSYLGVGANVLTF

d_gene: NA
j_gene: TRBJ2-7
abundance: NA
v_gene: TRBV6-1
CDR3nt: TGTGCCAGCAGTGAACGCGGACTAACTGGGGAGCAGTACTTC
CDR3aa: CASSERGLTGEQYF

d_gene: NA
j_gene: TRBJ1-1
abundance: NA
v_gene: TRBV6-6
CDR3nt: TGTGCCAGCAGTTACCAGGACGGAGGCAACACTGAAGCTTTCTTT
CDR3aa: CASSYQDGGNTEAFF

d_gene: NA
j_gene: TRBJ1-5
abundance: NA
v_gene: TRBV4-3
CDR3nt: TGCGCCAGCAGCCCCCAGGAGGGGTTAAATCAGCCCCAGCATTTT
CDR3aa: CASSPQEGLNQPQHF

d_gene: TRBD1
j_gene: TRBJ2-7
abundance: NA
v_gene: TRBV28
CDR3nt: TGTGCCAGCAGTTCCTCCGGGACAGGGCGCCACGAGCAGTACTTC
CDR3aa: CASSSSGTGRHEQYF

d_gene: TRBD2
j_gene: TRBJ2-2
abundance: NA
v_gene: TRBV7-2
CDR3nt: TGTGCCAGCAGCTTATTTCGGGGGGTTACCGGGGAGCTGTTTTTT
CDR3aa: CASSLFRGVTGELFF

d_gene: TRBD1
j_gene: TRBJ1-4
abundance: NA
v_gene: TRBV10-3
CDR3nt: TGTGCCATCAGTGAGTCGAACAGGGGCGAGGAAAAACTGTTTTTT
CDR3aa: CAISESNRGEEKLFF

d_gene: TRBD1
j_gene: TRBJ1-2
abundance: NA
v_gene: TRBV9
CDR3nt: TGTGCCAGCAGCGTAGCGACAGGGGGTGGCTACACCTTC
CDR3aa: CASSVATGGGYTF

d_gene: TRBD1
j_gene: TRBJ1-1
abundance: NA
v_gene: TRBV15
CDR3nt: TGTGCCACCAGCAGAGGAGGGGGCGAGGTGACTGAAGCTTTCTTT
CDR3aa: CATSRGGGEVTEAFF

d_gene: TRBD1
j_gene: TRBJ1-2
abundance: NA
v_gene: TRBV10-3
CDR3nt: TGTGCCATCACCCCCGGGACAGGGGGCTCGTATGGCTACACCTTC
CDR3aa: CAITPGTGGSYGYTF

d_gene: NA
j_gene: TRBJ1-2
abundance: NA
v_gene: TRBV4-1
CDR3nt: TGCGCCAGCAGCCAAGACAGGGATAACTATGGCTACACCTTC
CDR3aa: CASSQDRDNYGYTF

d_gene: NA
j_gene: TRBJ1-6
abundance: NA
v_gene: TRBV7-9
CDR3nt: TGTGCCAGCAGCCTGGACAGCCCTGTTTCACCCCTCCACTTT
CDR3aa: CASSLDSPVSPLHF

d_gene: NA
j_gene: TRBJ1-4
abundance: NA
v_gene: TRBV6-6
CDR3nt: TGTGCCAGCACTCCCGGGAGGCAGAATGAAAAACTGTTTTTT
CDR3aa: CASTPGRQNEKLFF

d_gene: NA
j_gene: TRBJ2-5
abundance: NA
v_gene: TRBV10-3
CDR3nt: TGTGCCATCAGTCAGCTAGGCGTAGAGACCCAGTACTTC
CDR3aa: CAISQLGVETQYF

d_gene: TRBD1
j_gene: TRBJ2-7
abundance: NA
v_gene: TRBV6-6
CDR3nt: TGTGCCAGCAGGGCCGGGACAGGCTCCTACGAGCAGTACTTC
CDR3aa: CASRAGTGSYEQYF

d_gene: NA
j_gene: TRBJ1-1
abundance: NA
v_gene: TRBV3-1/TRBV3-2
CDR3nt: TGTGCCAGCAGCCCCCGGACGGGGGGCACGGTGGGCCCGAACACTGAAGCTTTCTTT
CDR3aa: CASSPRTGGTVGPNTEAFF

d_gene: TRBD2
j_gene: TRBJ2-4
abundance: NA
v_gene: TRBV10-3
CDR3nt: TGTGCCATCAGTGAGTCGGGTAGCGGGGGGGTAGCCAAAAACATTCAGTACTTC
CDR3aa: CAISESGSGGVAKNIQYF

d_gene: TRBD1
j_gene: TRBJ2-7
abundance: NA
v_gene: TRBV28
CDR3nt: TGTGCCAGCAGGCCGGGACAGGGGGCTATCTACGAGCAGTACTTC
CDR3aa: CASRPGQGAIYEQYF

d_gene: NA
j_gene: TRBJ2-7
abundance: NA
v_gene: TRBV4-3
CDR3nt: TGCGCCAGCAGCCCAGGACAGCCCTACGAGCAGTACTTC
CDR3aa: CASSPGQPYEQYF

d_gene: NA
j_gene: TRBJ1-4
abundance: once
v_gene: TRBV3-1/TRBV3-2
CDR3nt: TGTGCCAGCAGCGCTCGGACGGGAGATAATGAAAAACTGTTTTTT
CDR3aa: CASSARTGDNEKLFF

d_gene: NA
j_gene: TRBJ1-3
abundance: NA
v_gene: TRBV11-3
CDR3nt: TGTGCCAGCAGCTTAGCTGGGGCGGGAAACACCATATATTTT
CDR3aa: CASSLAGAGNTIYF

d_gene: TRBD2
j_gene: TRBJ2-3
abundance: once
v_gene: TRBV14
CDR3nt: TGTGCCAGCAGCCAAGTTGCGGGGGGGGGTACGCAGTATTTT
CDR3aa: CASSQVAGGGTQYF

d_gene: TRBD2
j_gene: TRBJ2-3
abundance: NA
v_gene: TRBV7-2
CDR3nt: TGTGCCAGCAGCTTATACCATATCGGGGGGGGCCAGATAGATACGCAGTATTTT
CDR3aa: CASSLYHIGGGQIDTQYF

d_gene: TRBD1
j_gene: TRBJ2-7
abundance: NA
v_gene: TRBV12-5
CDR3nt: TGTGCTAGTGGTCCCGACCGGGACAGGAGCTCCTACGAGCAGTACTTC
CDR3aa: CASGPDRDRSSYEQYF

d_gene: TRBD2
j_gene: TRBJ2-7
abundance: NA
v_gene: TRBV4-2
CDR3nt: TGTGCCAGCAGCCGGGGACTAGCGGGCTACGAGCAGTACTTC
CDR3aa: CASSRGLAGYEQYF

d_gene: TRBD1
j_gene: TRBJ1-1
abundance: once
v_gene: TRBV23-1
CDR3nt: TGCGCCAGCAGTCAATCGGACAGGTTGGAAATGAACACTGAAGCTTTCTTT
CDR3aa: CASSQSDRLEMNTEAFF

d_gene: NA
j_gene: TRBJ2-6
abundance: NA
v_gene: TRBV6-5
CDR3nt: TGTGCCAGCAGTTCTCTCCCGGGGGCCAACGTCCTGACTTTC
CDR3aa: CASSSLPGANVLTF

d_gene: NA
j_gene: TRBJ2-3
abundance: NA
v_gene: TRBV6-2/TRBV6-3
CDR3nt: TGTGCCAGCAGTGGACGGGACAACCTCTCCCGAGATACGCAGTATTTT
CDR3aa: CASSGRDNLSRDTQYF